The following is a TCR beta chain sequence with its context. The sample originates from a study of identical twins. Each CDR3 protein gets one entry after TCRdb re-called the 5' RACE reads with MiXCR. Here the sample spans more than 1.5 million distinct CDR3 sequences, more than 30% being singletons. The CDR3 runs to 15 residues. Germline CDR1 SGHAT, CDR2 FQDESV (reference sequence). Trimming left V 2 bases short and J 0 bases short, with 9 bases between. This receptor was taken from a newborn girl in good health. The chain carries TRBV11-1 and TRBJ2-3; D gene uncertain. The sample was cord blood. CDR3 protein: CASSLPVSSTDTQYF. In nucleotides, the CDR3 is TGTGCCAGCAGCTTACCGGTGTCTAGCACAGATACGCAGTATTTT.